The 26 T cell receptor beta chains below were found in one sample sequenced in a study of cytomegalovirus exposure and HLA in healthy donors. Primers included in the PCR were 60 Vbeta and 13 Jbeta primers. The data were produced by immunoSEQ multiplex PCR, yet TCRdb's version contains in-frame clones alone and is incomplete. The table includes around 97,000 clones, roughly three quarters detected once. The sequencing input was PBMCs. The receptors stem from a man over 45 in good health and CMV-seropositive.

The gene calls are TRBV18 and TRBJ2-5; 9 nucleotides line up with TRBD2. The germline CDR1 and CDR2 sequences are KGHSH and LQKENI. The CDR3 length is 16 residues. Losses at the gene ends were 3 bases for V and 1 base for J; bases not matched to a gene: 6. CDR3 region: CASSPGKTSGQETQYF. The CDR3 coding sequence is TGTGCCAGCTCACCTGGGAAGACTAGCGGCCAAGAGACCCAGTACTTC.

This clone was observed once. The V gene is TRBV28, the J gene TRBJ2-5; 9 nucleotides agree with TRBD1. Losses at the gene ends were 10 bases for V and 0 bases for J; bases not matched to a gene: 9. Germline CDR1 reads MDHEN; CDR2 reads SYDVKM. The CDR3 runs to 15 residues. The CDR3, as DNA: TGTGCCACTTCTACCGGGACAGGGTACCAAGAGACCCAGTACTTC. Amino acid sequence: CATSTGTGYQETQYF.

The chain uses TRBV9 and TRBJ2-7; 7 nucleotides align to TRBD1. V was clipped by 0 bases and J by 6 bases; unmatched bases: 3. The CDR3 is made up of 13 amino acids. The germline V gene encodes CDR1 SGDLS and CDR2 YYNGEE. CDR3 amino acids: CASSVGQGSEQYF. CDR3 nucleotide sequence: TGTGCCAGCAGCGTAGGACAGGGAAGCGAGCAGTACTTC.

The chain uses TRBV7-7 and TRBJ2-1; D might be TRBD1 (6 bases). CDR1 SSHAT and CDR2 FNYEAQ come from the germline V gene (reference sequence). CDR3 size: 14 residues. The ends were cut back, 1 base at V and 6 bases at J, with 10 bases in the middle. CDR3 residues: CASSLDSGVNEQFF. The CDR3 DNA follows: TGTGCCAGCAGCTTAGATTCAGGGGTCAATGAGCAGTTCTTC. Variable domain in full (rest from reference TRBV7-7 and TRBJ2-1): GAGVSQSPRYKVTKRGQDVTLRCDPISSHATLYWYQQALGQGPEFLTYFNYEAQPDKSGLPSDRFSAERPEGSISTLTIQRTEQRDSAMYRCASSLDSGVNEQFFGPGTRLTVL.

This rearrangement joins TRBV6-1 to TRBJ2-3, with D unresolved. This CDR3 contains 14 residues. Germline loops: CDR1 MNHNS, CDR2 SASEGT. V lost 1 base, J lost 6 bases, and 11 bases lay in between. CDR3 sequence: CASSEVDPRDTQYF. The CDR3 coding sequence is TGTGCCAGCAGTGAAGTCGACCCCAGGGATACGCAGTATTTT.

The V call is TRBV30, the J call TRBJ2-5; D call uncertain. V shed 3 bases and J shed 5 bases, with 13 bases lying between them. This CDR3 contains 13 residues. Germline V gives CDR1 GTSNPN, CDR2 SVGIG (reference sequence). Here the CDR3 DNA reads TGTGCCTGGAGGGAGACCGGATGGGAGACCCAGTACTTC. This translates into CAWRETGWETQYF.

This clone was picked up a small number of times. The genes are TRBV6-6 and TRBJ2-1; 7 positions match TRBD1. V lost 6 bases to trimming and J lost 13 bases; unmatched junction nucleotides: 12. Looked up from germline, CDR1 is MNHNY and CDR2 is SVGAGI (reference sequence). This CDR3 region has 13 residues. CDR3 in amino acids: CASSLAARQGQFF. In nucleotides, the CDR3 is TGTGCCAGCAGCCTCGCGGCTCGACAGGGACAGTTCTTC.

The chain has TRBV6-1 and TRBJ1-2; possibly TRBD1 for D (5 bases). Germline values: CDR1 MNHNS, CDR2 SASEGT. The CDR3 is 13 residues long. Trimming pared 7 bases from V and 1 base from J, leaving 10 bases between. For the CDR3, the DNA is TGTGCCAGCAATGTAGACAGTAACTATGGCTACACCTTC. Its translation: CASNVDSNYGYTF.

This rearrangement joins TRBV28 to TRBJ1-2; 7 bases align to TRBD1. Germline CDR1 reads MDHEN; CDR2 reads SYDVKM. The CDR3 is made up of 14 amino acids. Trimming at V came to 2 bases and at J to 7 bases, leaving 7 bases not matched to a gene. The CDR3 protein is CASSLPRQGGGYTF. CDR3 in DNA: TGTGCCAGCAGTTTACCCCGACAGGGCGGTGGCTACACCTTC.

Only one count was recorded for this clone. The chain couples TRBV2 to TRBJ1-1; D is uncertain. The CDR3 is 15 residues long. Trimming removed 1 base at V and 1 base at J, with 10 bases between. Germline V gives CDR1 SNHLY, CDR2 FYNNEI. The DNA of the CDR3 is TGTGCCAGCAGTGAAGATGCGGGATCGAACACTGAAGCTTTCTTT. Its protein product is CASSEDAGSNTEAFF.

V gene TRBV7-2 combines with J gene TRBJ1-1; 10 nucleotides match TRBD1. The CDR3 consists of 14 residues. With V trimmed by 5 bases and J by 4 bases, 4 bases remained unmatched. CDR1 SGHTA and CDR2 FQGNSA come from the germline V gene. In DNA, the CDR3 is TGTGCCAGCAGCCGGGACAGGGGACGCACTGAAGCTTTCTTT. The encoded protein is CASSRDRGRTEAFF. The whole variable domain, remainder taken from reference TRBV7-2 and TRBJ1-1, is GAGVSQSPSNKVTEKGKDVELRCDPISGHTALYWYRQSLGQGLEFLIYFQGNSAPDKSGLPSDRFSAERTGGSVSTLTIQRTQQEDSAVYLCASSRDRGRTEAFFGQGTRLTVV.

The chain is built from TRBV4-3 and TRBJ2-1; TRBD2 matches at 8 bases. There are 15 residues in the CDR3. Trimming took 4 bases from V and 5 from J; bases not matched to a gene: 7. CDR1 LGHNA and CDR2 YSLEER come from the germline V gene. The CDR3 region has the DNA TGCGCCAGCAGCCCTCTCTCGCGGGGGGACAATGAGCAGTTCTTC. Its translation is CASSPLSRGDNEQFF.

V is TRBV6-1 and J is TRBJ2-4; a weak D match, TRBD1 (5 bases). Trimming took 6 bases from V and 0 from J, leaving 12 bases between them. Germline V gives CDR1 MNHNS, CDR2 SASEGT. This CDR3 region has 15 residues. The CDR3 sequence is CASSNGQLAKNIQYF. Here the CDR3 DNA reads TGTGCCAGCAGCAACGGACAACTAGCCAAAAACATTCAGTACTTC.

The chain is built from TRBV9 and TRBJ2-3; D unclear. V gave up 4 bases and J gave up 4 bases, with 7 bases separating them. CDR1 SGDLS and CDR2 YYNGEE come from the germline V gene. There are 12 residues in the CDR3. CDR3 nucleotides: TGTGCCAGCAGCCCCGAGGCAGATACGCAGTATTTT. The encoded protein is CASSPEADTQYF.

CDR3 nucleotide sequence: TGCGCCAGCAGCTTGGCAGCTCAGGGTGAGCAGTTCTTC. The encoded protein is CASSLAAQGEQFF. V is TRBV5-1 and J is TRBJ2-1; D may be TRBD1 (5 bases). Looked up from germline, CDR1 is SGHRS and CDR2 is YFSETQ. V was clipped by 0 bases and J by 9 bases, with 10 bases between them. This CDR3 comprises 13 residues. Supplemented by reference TRBV5-1 and TRBJ2-1, the full variable domain reads KAGVTQTPRYLIKTRGQQVTLSCSPISGHRSVSWYQQTPGQGLQFLFEYFSETQRNKGNFPGRFSGRQFSNSRSEMNVSTLELGDSALYLCASSLAAQGEQFFGPGTRLTVL.

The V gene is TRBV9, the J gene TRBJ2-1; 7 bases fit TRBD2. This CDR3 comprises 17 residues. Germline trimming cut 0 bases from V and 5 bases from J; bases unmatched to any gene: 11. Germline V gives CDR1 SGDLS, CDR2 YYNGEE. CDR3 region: CASSVVGSGYPHNEQFF. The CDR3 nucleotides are TGTGCCAGCAGCGTAGTTGGTAGCGGGTACCCCCACAATGAGCAGTTCTTC.

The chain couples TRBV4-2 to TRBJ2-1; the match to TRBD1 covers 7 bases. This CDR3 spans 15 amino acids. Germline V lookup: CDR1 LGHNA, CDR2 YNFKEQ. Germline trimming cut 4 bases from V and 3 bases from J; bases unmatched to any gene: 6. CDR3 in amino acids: CASSPLRDSYNEQFF. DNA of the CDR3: TGTGCCAGCAGCCCGCTCCGGGACAGCTACAATGAGCAGTTCTTC.

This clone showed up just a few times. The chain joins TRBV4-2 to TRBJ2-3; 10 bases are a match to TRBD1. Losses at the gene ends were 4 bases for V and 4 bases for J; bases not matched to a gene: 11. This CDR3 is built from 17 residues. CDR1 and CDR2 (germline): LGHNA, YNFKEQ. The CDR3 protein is CASSPTTPGQGSDTQYF. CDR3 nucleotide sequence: TGTGCCAGCAGCCCCACTACCCCGGGACAGGGGTCAGATACGCAGTATTTT.

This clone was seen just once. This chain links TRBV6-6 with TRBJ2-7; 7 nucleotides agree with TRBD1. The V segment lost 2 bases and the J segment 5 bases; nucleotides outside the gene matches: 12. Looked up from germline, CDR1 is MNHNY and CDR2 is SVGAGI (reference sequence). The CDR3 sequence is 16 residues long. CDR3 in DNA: TGTGCCAGCAGTTACCCCGTAACAGGGGCGAACAACGAGCAGTACTTC. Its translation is CASSYPVTGANNEQYF.

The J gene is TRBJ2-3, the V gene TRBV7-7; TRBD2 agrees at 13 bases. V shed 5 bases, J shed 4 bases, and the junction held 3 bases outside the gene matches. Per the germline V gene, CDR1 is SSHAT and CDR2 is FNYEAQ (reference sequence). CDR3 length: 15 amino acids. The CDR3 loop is CASSLGLAGADTQYF. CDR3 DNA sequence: TGTGCCAGCAGCCTAGGACTAGCGGGAGCAGATACGCAGTATTTT.

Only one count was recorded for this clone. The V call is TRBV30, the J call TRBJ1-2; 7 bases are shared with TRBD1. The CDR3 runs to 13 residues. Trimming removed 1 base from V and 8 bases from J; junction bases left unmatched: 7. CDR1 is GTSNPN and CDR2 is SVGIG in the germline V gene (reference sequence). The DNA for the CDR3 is TGTGCCTGGAGTGCCGGGACAGCTCGGGGCTACACCTTC. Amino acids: CAWSAGTARGYTF.

CDR3 residues: CASSQGTEQFF. Written as DNA, the CDR3 is TGTGCCAGCAGCCAAGGGACAGAGCAGTTCTTC. The V call is TRBV14, the J call TRBJ2-1; D might be TRBD1 (5 bases). V was pared by 1 base and J by 10 bases, with 5 bases between. The CDR3 sequence is 11 residues long. Germline V gene sequence: CDR1 SGHDN, CDR2 FVKESK. Full variable domain (remainder filled in from reference TRBV14 and TRBJ2-1): EAGVTQFPSHSVIEKGQTVTLRCDPISGHDNLYWYRRVMGKEIKFLLHFVKESKQDESGMPNNRFLAERTGGTYSTLKVQPAELEDSGVYFCASSQGTEQFFGPGTRLTVL.

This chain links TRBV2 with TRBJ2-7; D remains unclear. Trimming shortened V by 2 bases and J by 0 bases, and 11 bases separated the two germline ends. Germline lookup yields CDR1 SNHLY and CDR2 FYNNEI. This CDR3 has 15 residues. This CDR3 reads CASSEWQLSSYEQYF. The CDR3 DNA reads TGTGCCAGCAGTGAATGGCAGTTGTCCTCCTACGAGCAGTACTTC.

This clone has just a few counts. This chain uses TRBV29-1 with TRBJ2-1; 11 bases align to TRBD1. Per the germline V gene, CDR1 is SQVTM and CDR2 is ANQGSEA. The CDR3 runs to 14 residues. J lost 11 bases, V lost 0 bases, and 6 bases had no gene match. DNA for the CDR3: TGCAGCGTTGAAGATGGGGGACAGGGGGTGCAGCAGTTCTTC. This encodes CSVEDGGQGVQQFF.

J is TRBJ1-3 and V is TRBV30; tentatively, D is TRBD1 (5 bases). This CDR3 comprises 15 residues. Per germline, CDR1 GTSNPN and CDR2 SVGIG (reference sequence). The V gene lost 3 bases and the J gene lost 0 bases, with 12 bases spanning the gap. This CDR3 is CAWRDDSSSGNTIYF. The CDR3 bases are TGTGCCTGGAGGGACGACAGCTCCTCTGGAAACACCATATATTTT.

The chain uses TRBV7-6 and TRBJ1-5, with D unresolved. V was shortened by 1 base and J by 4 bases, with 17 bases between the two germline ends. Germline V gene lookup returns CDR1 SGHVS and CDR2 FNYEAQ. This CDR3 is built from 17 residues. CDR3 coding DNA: TGTGCCAGCAGCTTAGGCGCGGTTGACCAGAGGAATCAGCCCCAGCATTTT. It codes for CASSLGAVDQRNQPQHF.